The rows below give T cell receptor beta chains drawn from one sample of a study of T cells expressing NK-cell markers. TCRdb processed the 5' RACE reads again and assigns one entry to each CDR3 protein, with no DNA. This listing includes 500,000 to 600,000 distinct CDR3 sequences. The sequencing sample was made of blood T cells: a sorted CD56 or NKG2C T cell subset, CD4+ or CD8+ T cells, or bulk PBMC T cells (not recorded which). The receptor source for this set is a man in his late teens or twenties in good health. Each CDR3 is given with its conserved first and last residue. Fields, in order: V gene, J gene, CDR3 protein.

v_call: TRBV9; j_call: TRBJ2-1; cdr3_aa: CASSVLVYGDEQFF
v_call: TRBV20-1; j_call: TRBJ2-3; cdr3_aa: CSARDRRSGVQYF
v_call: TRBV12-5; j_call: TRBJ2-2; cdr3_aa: CASGLSPRAFTGELFF
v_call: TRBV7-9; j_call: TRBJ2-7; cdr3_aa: CASSLRQVMDEQYF
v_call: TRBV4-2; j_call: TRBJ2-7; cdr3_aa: CASSQDRRHSEQYF
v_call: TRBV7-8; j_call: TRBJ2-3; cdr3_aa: CASSFFRLSGGNADTQYF
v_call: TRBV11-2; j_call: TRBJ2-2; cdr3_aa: CASSFRVSGELFF
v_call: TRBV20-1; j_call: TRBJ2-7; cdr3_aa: CSARLQPRDRGSYEQYF
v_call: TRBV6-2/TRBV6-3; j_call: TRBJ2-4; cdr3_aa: CASSYSPLRQGTNIQYF
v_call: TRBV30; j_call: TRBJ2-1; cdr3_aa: CAWMAGFNVVF
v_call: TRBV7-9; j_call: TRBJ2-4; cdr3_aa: CASSLSQENIQYF
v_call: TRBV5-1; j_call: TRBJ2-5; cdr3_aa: CASSPTYQETQYF
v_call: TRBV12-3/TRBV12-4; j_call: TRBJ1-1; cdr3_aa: CASSFFFGTPEAFF
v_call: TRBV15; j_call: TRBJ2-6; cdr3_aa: CATSRGGQAASSGANVLTF
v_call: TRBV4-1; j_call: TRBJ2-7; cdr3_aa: CASSLPTGTSSYEQYF
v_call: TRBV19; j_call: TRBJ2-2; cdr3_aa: CASSIPGDAGELFF
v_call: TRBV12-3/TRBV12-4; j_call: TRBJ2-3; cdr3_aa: CASTRDPDTQYF